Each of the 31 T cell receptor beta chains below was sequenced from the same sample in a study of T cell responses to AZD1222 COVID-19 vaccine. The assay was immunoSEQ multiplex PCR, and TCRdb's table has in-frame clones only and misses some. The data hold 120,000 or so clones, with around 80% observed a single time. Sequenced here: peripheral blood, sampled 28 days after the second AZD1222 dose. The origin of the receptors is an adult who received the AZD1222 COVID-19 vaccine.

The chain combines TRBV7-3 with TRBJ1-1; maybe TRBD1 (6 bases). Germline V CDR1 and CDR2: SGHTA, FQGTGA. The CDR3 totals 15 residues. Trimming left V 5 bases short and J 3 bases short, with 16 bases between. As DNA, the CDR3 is TGTGCCAGCAGCGGTCAACAGGGCCGATACACTGAAGCTTTCTTT. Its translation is CASSGQQGRYTEAFF.

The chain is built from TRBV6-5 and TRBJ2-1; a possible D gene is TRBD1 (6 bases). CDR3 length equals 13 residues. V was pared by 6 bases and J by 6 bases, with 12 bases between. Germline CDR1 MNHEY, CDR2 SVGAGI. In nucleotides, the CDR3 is TGTGCCAGCAGAAGACGGGACACCAATGAGCAGTTCTTC. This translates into CASRRRDTNEQFF.

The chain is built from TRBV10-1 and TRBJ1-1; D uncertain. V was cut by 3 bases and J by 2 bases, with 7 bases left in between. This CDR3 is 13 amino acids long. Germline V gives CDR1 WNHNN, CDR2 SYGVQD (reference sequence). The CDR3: CASSDRPNTEAFF. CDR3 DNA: TGCGCCAGCAGTGATAGACCTAACACTGAAGCTTTCTTT.

The CDR3 is CASSPRSGSATDTQYF. CDR3 sequence (DNA): TGTGCCAGCAGCCCACGCAGCGGGTCCGCCACAGATACGCAGTATTTT. The J gene is TRBJ2-3, the V gene TRBV3-1 (or the pseudogene TRBV3-2); D possibly corresponds to TRBD2 (6 bases). V was pared by 4 bases and J by 2 bases, with 16 bases between. In germline, CDR1 is LGHDT, CDR2 YNNKEL (reference sequence). There are 16 residues in the CDR3.

The CDR3 is CASSVGGTYEQYF. CDR3 coding DNA: TGTGCCAGCAGCGTAGGGGGCACCTACGAGCAGTACTTC. The chain uses TRBV9 and TRBJ2-7; a weak D match, TRBD1 (5 bases). This CDR3 comprises 13 residues. Germline loops: CDR1 SGDLS, CDR2 YYNGEE. V dropped 0 bases and J dropped 2 bases, with 6 bases sitting between them.

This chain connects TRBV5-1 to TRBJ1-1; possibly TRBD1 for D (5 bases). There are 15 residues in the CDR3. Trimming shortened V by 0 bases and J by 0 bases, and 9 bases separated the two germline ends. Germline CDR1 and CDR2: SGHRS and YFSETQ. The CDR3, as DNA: TGCGCCAGCAGCTTGGAAGTGGGGGTGAACACTGAAGCTTTCTTT. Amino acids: CASSLEVGVNTEAFF.

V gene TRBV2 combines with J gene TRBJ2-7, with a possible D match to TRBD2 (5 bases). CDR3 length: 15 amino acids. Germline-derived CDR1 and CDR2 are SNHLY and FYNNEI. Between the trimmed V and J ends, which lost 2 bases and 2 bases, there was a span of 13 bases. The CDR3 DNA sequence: TGTGCCAGCAGTGAACGAAGCGGCGGCACCTACGAGCAGTACTTC. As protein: CASSERSGGTYEQYF.

In DNA, the CDR3 is TGTGCCACCAGTGATCAAAAGGACACAGCTTTCTTT. As protein: CATSDQKDTAFF. The rearrangement links TRBV24-1 to TRBJ1-1; D may be TRBD1 (5 bases). The CDR3 contains 12 residues. The germline V and J ends were trimmed by 3 bases and 10 bases, with 11 bases remaining between them. Per germline, CDR1 KGHDR and CDR2 SFDVKD.

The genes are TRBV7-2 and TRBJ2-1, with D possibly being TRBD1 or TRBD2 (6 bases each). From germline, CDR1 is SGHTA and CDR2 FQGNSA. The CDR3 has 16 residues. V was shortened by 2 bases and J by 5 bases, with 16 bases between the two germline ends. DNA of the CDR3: TGTGCCAGCAGCTTAAGGGGGGACACCCGTAACAATGAGCAGTTCTTC. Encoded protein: CASSLRGDTRNNEQFF.

CDR3 amino acids: CASSLARGISGEQFF. The CDR3 region has the DNA TGTGCCAGCAGCTTAGCGCGGGGAATCTCGGGTGAGCAGTTCTTC. J is TRBJ2-1 and V is TRBV7-2, with D tentatively TRBD2 (6 bases). CDR1 is SGHTA, CDR2 FQGNSA, per germline. This CDR3 region has 15 residues. V was trimmed by 0 bases and J by 9 bases, leaving 15 bases between them.

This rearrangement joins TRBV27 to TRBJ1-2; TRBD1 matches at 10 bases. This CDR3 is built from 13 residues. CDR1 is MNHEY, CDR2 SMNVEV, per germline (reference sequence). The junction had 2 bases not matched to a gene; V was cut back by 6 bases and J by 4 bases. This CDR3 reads CASRRDRGYGYTF. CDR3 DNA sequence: TGTGCCAGCAGACGGGACAGGGGCTATGGCTACACCTTC.

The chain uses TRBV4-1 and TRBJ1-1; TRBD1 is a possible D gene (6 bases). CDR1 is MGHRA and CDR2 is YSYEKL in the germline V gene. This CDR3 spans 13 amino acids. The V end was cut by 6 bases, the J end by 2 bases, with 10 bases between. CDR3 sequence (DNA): TGCGCCAGCAGAACACAGGGAAACACTGAAGCTTTCTTT. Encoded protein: CASRTQGNTEAFF.

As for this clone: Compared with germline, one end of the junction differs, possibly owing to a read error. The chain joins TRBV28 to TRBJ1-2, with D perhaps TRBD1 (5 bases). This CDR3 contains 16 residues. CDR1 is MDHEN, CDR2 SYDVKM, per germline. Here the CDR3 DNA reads TGTGCCAGCAGCGCCCCCGGGACTGCCGGAGTTACGGTCTCCTTCTTC. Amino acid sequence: CASSAPGTAGVTVSFF.

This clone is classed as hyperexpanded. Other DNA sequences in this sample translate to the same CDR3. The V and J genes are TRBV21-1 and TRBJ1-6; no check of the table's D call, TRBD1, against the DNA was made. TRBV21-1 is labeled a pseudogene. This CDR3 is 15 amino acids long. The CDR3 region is CASSPPGQGGSPLHF. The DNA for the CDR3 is TGTGCCAGCAGCCCCCCAGGACAGGGGGGCTCACCCCTCCACTTT.

CDR3 nucleotides: TGCGCCAGCCGCGGACAAGAGAACACTGAAGCTTTCTTT. Amino acids: CASRGQENTEAFF. The rearrangement links TRBV5-1 to TRBJ1-1, with D perhaps TRBD1 (5 bases). The CDR3 is 13 amino acids. The germline gives CDR1 SGHRS, CDR2 YFSETQ. Trimming shortened V by 7 bases and J by 1 base, and 11 bases separated the two germline ends.

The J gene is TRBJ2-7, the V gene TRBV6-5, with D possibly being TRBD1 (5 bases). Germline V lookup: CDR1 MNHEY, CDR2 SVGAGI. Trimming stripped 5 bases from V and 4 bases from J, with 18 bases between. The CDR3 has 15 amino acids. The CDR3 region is CASSPLDTFSYEQYF. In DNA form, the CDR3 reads TGTGCCAGCAGTCCCCTGGACACGTTTTCGTACGAGCAGTACTTC.

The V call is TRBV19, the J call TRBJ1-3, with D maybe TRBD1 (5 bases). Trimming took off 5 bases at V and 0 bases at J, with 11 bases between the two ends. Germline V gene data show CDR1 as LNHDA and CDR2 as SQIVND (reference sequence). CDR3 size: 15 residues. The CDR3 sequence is CASSPHRGSGNTIYF. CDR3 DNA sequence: TGTGCCAGTAGTCCGCATAGGGGCTCTGGAAACACCATATATTTT.

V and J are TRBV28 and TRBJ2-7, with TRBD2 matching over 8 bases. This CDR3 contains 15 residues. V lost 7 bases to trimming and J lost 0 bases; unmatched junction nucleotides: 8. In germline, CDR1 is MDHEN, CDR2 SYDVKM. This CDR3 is CASTPRGGYSYEQYF. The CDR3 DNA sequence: TGTGCCAGCACCCCCCGGGGGGGGTACTCCTACGAGCAGTACTTC.

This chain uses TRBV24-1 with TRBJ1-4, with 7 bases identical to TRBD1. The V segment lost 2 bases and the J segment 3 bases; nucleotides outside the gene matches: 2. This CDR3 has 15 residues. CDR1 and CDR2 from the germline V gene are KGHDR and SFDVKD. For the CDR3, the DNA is TGTGCCACCAGTGATTCCAGGGGGTCTAATGAAAAACTGTTTTTT. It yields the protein CATSDSRGSNEKLFF.

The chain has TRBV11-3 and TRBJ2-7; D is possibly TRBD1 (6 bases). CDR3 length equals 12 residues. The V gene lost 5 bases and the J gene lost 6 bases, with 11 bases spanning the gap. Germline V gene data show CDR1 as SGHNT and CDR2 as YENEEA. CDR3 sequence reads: CASSPGQSEQYF. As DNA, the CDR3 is TGTGCCAGCAGCCCAGGACAGAGCGAGCAGTACTTC.

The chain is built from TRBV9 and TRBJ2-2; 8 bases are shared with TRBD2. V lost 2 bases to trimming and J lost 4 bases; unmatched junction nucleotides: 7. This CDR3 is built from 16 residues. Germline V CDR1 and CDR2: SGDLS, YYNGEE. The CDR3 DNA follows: TGTGCCAGCAGCGTTTCAAGCGGGGGTTTCACCGGGGAGCTGTTTTTT. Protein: CASSVSSGGFTGELFF. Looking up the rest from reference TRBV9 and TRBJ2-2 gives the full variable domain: DSGVTQTPKHLITATGQRVTLRCSPRSGDLSVYWYQQSLDQGLQFLIQYYNGEERAKGNILERFSAQQFPDLHSELNLSSLELGDSALYFCASSVSSGGFTGELFFGEGSRLTVL.

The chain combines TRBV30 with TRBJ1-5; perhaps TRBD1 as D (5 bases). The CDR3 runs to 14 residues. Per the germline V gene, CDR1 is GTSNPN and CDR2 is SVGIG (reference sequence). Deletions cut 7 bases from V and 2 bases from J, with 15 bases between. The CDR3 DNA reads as TGTGCCTTGGTGCGGGGAGGGGGCAATCAGCCCCAGCATTTT. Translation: CALVRGGGNQPQHF. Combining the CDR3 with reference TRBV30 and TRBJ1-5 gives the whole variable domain SQTIHQWPATLVQPVGSPLSLECTVEGTSNPNLYWYRQAAGRGLQLLFYSVGIGQISSEVPQNLSASRPQDRQFILSSKKLLLSDSGFYLCALVRGGGNQPQHFGDGTRLSIL.

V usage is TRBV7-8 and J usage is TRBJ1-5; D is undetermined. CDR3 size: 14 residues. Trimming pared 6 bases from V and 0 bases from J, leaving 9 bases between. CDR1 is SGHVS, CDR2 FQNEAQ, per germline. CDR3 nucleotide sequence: TGTGCCAGCAGTAACGGTTATAGCAATCAGCCCCAGCATTTT. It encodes CASSNGYSNQPQHF.

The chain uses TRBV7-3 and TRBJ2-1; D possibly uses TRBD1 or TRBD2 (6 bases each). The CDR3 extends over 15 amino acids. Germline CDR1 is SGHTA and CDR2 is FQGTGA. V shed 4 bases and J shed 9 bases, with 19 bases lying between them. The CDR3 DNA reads TGTGCCAGCAGCTCCTGGGGGGCTAGTTCTACTGAGCAGTTCTTC. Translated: CASSSWGASSTEQFF.

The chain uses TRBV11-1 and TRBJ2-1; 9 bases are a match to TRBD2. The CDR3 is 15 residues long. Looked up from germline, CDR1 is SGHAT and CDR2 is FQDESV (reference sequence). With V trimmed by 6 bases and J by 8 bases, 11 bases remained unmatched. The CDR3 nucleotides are TGTGCCAGCAGGGTCATGGCGGGGGGGCCCCATGAGCAGTTCTTC. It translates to CASRVMAGGPHEQFF. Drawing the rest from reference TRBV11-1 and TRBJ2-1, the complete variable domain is EAEVAQSPRYKITEKSQAVAFWCDPISGHATLYWYRQILGQGPELLVQFQDESVVDDSQLPKDRFSAERLKGVDSTLKIQPAELGDSAMYLCASRVMAGGPHEQFFGPGTRLTVL.

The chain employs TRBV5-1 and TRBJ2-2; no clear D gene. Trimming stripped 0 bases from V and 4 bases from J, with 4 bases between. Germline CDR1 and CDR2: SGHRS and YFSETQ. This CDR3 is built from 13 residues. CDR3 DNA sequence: TGCGCCAGCAGCTTGGTCCCCACCGGGGAGCTGTTTTTT. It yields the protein CASSLVPTGELFF.

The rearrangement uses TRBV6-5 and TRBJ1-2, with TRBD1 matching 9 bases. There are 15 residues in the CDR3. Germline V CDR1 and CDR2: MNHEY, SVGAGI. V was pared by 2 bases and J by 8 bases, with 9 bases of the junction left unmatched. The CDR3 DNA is TGTGCCAGCAGTTACCCGGACAGGGGTGCGCCCGGCTACACCTTC. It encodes CASSYPDRGAPGYTF.

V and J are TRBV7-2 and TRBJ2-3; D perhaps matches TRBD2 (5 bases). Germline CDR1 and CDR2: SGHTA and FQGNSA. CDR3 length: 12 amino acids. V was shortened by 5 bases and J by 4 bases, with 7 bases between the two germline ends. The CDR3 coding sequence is TGTGCCAGCAGCGGAGGCTCAGATACGCAGTATTTT. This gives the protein CASSGGSDTQYF.

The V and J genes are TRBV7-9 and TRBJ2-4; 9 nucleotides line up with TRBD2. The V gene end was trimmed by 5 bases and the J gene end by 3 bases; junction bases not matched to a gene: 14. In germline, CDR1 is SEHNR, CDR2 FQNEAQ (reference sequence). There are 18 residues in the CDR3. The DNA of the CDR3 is TGTGCCAGCAGCCCGGCGGGTAGGGGACTAGCCGGCAAAAACATTCAGTACTTC. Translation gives CASSPAGRGLAGKNIQYF.

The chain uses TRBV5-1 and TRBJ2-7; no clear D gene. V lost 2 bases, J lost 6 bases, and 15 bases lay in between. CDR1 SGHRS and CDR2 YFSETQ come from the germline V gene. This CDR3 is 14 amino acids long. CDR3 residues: CASSFASYPGEQYF. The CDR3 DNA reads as TGCGCCAGCAGCTTTGCTTCCTACCCGGGCGAGCAGTACTTC.

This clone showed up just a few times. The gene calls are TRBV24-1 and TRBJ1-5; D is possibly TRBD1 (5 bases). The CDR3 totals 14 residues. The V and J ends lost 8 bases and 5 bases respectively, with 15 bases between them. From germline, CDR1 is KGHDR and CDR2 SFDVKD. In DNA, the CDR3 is TGTGCCACCATGGGGAGGGGAGGGGATCAGCCCCAGCATTTT. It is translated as CATMGRGGDQPQHF.